Here is one T cell receptor (beta chain) with its context. Its antigen is undetermined. This entry is derived from a study of CXCR3-negative and CXCR3-positive naive CD8 T cells. This CDR3 comprises 13 residues. The germline gives CDR1 SQVTM, CDR2 ANQGSEA. The authors made the TRB cDNA libraries by 5' RACE using UMI labels. TCRdb reanalyzed the 5' RACE reads and collapses them to one entry per CDR3 protein, without DNA. The data show about 5,000 distinct CDR3 sequences, and the top ten clones hold 2%. General study findings and limits: Diversity was high in both naive subsets and much lower in memory cells. With CXCR3 expression partially decreased after cryopreservation, most assays relied on fresh PBMCs.

The clonotype was recovered from a human donor in good health. Some clones in this sample may be carry-over from other donors' samples. The chain couples TRBV29-1 to TRBJ1-5; TCRdb proposes TRBD1, but this gene call is untestable without DNA. The sample was naive CXCR3- CD8+ T cells from blood. This sample's subset: CD45RO-CCR7+CD27+CD95- naive CD8+ T cells lacking CXCR3 (TNR3-). The CDR3 here is CSVAGQNNQPQHF.